This T cell receptor (beta chain) was identified in a study of shared clonotypes between healthy human individuals. Trimming cost V 0 bases and J 11 bases, with 7 bases left between them. Germline values: CDR1 GTSNPN, CDR2 SVGIG (reference sequence). The CDR3 extends over 11 amino acids. Produced via immunoSEQ multiplex PCR; TCRdb's table is partial and in-frame only. The sample includes more than 450,000 clones, about four fifths of them seen just once. The TCR originated in a woman in her thirties or forties in good health. Some clones in this sample may be carry-over from other donors' samples. Sequencing was carried out using PBMCs. This chain connects TRBV30 to TRBJ1-4; no firm D call. CDR3 DNA sequence: TGTGCCTGGAGTGTACGTAATAAACTGTTTTTT. It encodes CAWSVRNKLFF.